What follows are 27 T cell receptor beta chains derived from one specimen sequenced in a study of T cell responses to AZD1222 COVID-19 vaccine. Only in-frame clones appear in the TCRdb table, and some are missing; sequencing was by immunoSEQ multiplex PCR. This table has some 150,000 clones, 90% appearing once. The source material was peripheral blood, sampled on day 0 of AZD1222 vaccination. The receptor source for this set is an adult in good health.

The chain links TRBV7-8 to TRBJ2-7; a possible D gene is TRBD2 (6 bases). V gave up 7 bases and J gave up 4 bases, with 23 bases separating them. The germline V gene encodes CDR1 SGHVS and CDR2 FQNEAQ. This CDR3 has 16 amino acids. The CDR3 DNA follows: TGTGCCAGCACCTTCAGAGGCGGGGAGGTGCCTTACGAGCAGTACTTC. Its protein is CASTFRGGEVPYEQYF.

This chain uses TRBV30 with TRBJ1-2; TRBD1 matches 10 bases. Unmatched junction bases numbered 11, after V lost 0 bases and J lost 13 bases. The CDR3 totals 14 residues. CDR1 GTSNPN and CDR2 SVGIG come from the germline V gene (reference sequence). The CDR3 DNA follows: TGTGCCTGGAGTGTAGGGACAGGGGACGCGTCTAGCACCTTC. Its protein is CAWSVGTGDASSTF.

In DNA, the CDR3 is TGTGCCAGTAGTATCCGACAGGGGCCGTGGCCCCAGCATTTT. Its translation is CASSIRQGPWPQHF. The chain is built from TRBV19 and TRBJ1-5; 8 positions agree with TRBD1. The trim removed 3 bases at V and 9 bases at J, leaving 7 bases unmatched. This CDR3 has 14 amino acids. The V gene's germline CDR1 is LNHDA and CDR2 SQIVND (reference sequence).

A single count supports this clone. CDR3 sequence (DNA): TGTGCCAGCAGTGGGACAGGGGGGTCGGAGACCCAGTACTTC. Its protein product is CASSGTGGSETQYF. The rearrangement uses TRBV2 and TRBJ2-5; 10 nucleotides agree with TRBD1. The germline V gene encodes CDR1 SNHLY and CDR2 FYNNEI. V gave up 4 bases and J gave up 5 bases; unmatched junction bases: 4. The length of the CDR3 is 14 residues.

The rearrangement links TRBV28 to TRBJ2-1; 9 positions agree with TRBD1. The CDR3 consists of 16 residues. The junction had 6 bases not matched to a gene; V was cut back by 5 bases and J by 1 base. Germline V CDR1 and CDR2: MDHEN, SYDVKM. The CDR3 reads CASSTGQGRSYNEQFF. The CDR3 bases are TGTGCCAGCAGTACGGGACAGGGACGATCCTACAATGAGCAGTTCTTC.

This clone was found a few times. The chain recombines TRBV4-3 with TRBJ2-6; TRBD1 agrees at 7 bases. J lost 1 base, V lost 5 bases, and 5 bases had no gene match. The germline V gene has CDR1 LGHNA and CDR2 YSLEER. The CDR3 extends over 16 amino acids. The CDR3 DNA reads as TGCGCCAGCAGCAAGGACAGGTATTCTGGGGCCAACGTCCTGACTTTC. This codes for CASSKDRYSGANVLTF.

The chain uses TRBV19 and TRBJ2-7; either TRBD1 or TRBD2 may supply D (5 bases each). This CDR3 region has 13 residues. The germline gives CDR1 LNHDA, CDR2 SQIVND (reference sequence). Trimming removed 10 bases from V and 6 bases from J, with 19 bases in between. The CDR3: CATQDWGSGEQYF. Written as DNA, the CDR3 is TGTGCCACCCAAGATTGGGGGTCGGGCGAGCAGTACTTC. Drawing the rest from reference TRBV19 and TRBJ2-7, the complete variable domain is DGGITQSPKYLFRKEGQNVTLSCEQNLNHDAMYWYRQDPGQGLRLIYYSQIVNDFQKGDIAEGYSVSREKKESFPLTVTSAQKNPTAFYLCATQDWGSGEQYFGPGTRLTVT.

The chain has TRBV12-3 or TRBV12-4 and TRBJ1-1; D not resolved. The CDR3 has 13 residues. V was pared by 5 bases and J by 8 bases, with 15 bases between. CDR3 amino acids: CASSRGSATEAFF. The CDR3 coding sequence is TGTGCCAGCAGTCGCGGGTCAGCCACGGAAGCTTTCTTT.

The chain has TRBV11-3 and TRBJ2-7; D is ambiguous. The V end was cut by 3 bases, the J end by 4 bases, with 16 bases between. CDR3 length equals 15 residues. Germline loops: CDR1 SGHNT, CDR2 YENEEA. The CDR3 coding sequence is TGTGCCAGCAGCTTCGAGGACGTTGGGCTTTACGAGCAGTACTTC. As protein: CASSFEDVGLYEQYF.

The chain links TRBV5-1 to TRBJ2-5; the match to TRBD2 covers 9 bases. V lost 3 bases to trimming and J lost 3 bases; unmatched junction nucleotides: 9. In germline, CDR1 is SGHRS, CDR2 YFSETQ. The CDR3 covers 16 residues. The CDR3 DNA reads TGCGCCAGCAGCTCGGGGGTAGCGGGAGTGAAAGAGACCCAGTACTTC. It yields the protein CASSSGVAGVKETQYF.

This clone was found a few times. The chain recombines TRBV6-5 with TRBJ2-3; D gene uncertain. The CDR3 loop spans 14 amino acids. Germline CDR1 is MNHEY and CDR2 is SVGAGI. V was trimmed by 2 bases and J by 1 base, leaving 7 bases between them. The chain's CDR3 is CASSYRAGTDTQYF. The CDR3 DNA is TGTGCCAGCAGTTACCGTGCGGGCACAGATACGCAGTATTTT.

The V gene is TRBV18, the J gene TRBJ2-1; TRBD2 matches 13 bases. Unmatched junction bases numbered 4, after V lost 0 bases and J lost 5 bases. Germline CDR1 and CDR2: KGHSH and LQKENI. CDR3 length: 17 residues. CDR3 nucleotides: TGTGCCAGCTCACCACCGAAGGGACTAGCGGGGAACAATGAGCAGTTCTTC. Protein: CASSPPKGLAGNNEQFF.

The chain uses TRBV6-1 and TRBJ2-7; 8 bases are a match to TRBD1. The CDR3 has 12 amino acids. After removal of 8 bases from V and 3 bases from J, the junction contained 3 bases not matched to a gene. The germline V gene encodes CDR1 MNHNS and CDR2 SASEGT. CDR3 residues: CASEGQGYEQYF. In DNA form, the CDR3 reads TGTGCCAGCGAAGGACAGGGCTACGAGCAGTACTTC.

This clone has just one count. The V call is TRBV5-1, the J call TRBJ2-7; 7 bases line up with TRBD1. The V segment lost 3 bases and the J segment 1 base; nucleotides outside the gene matches: 10. CDR3 length equals 16 residues. Germline lookup yields CDR1 SGHRS and CDR2 YFSETQ. In DNA, the CDR3 is TGCGCCAGCAGCTGGGGAGTACAGGGGCCATCCTACGAGCAGTACTTC. Encoded protein: CASSWGVQGPSYEQYF.

This rearrangement joins TRBV13 to TRBJ1-6; D is perhaps TRBD1 (5 bases). From germline, CDR1 is PRHDT and CDR2 FYEKMQ (reference sequence). This CDR3 is 12 amino acids long. Trimming shortened V by 2 bases and J by 9 bases, and 5 bases separated the two germline ends. The CDR3 nucleotides are TGTGCCAGCAGCTTACAGGGTTCACCCCTCCACTTT. Encoded protein: CASSLQGSPLHF. The variable domain in full, completed from reference TRBV13 and TRBJ1-6, reads AAGVIQSPRHLIKEKRETATLKCYPIPRHDTVYWYQQGPGQDPQFLISFYEKMQSDKGSIPDRFSAQQFSDYHSELNMSSLELGDSALYFCASSLQGSPLHFGNGTRLTVT.

This clone appeared a few times. The chain combines TRBV4-2 with TRBJ1-1; TRBD1 matches 7 bases. The germline gives CDR1 LGHNA, CDR2 YNFKEQ. This CDR3 comprises 17 residues. V lost 2 bases and J lost 4; bases outside the gene matches: 13. The CDR3 reads CASSQRPTGTGGTEAFF. The CDR3 nucleotides read TGTGCCAGCAGCCAAAGGCCGACAGGGACGGGGGGCACTGAAGCTTTCTTT.

This chain joins TRBV9 and TRBJ2-2; D remains unclear. The CDR3 runs 15 residues. The V end was cut by 0 bases, the J end by 0 bases, with 6 bases between. Germline assignment: CDR1 SGDLS and CDR2 YYNGEE. The CDR3 spells CASSVAAPNTGELFF. The CDR3 region has the DNA TGTGCCAGCAGCGTAGCAGCCCCGAACACCGGGGAGCTGTTTTTT.

The chain combines TRBV4-1 with TRBJ1-5; no firm D call. This CDR3 region has 16 residues. Germline V gene data show CDR1 as MGHRA and CDR2 as YSYEKL. V lost 0 bases, J lost 1 base, and 10 bases lay in between. Here the CDR3 reads CASSQDEAWSNQPQHF. DNA of the CDR3: TGCGCCAGCAGCCAAGACGAGGCTTGGAGCAATCAGCCCCAGCATTTT.

This chain links TRBV27 with TRBJ1-3, with D perhaps matching TRBD1 (6 bases). V was cut by 5 bases and J by 9 bases, with 14 bases left in between. CDR1 and CDR2 (germline): MNHEY, SMNVEV (reference sequence). The CDR3 sequence is 13 residues long. CDR3 amino acids: CASSETGRGTIYF. CDR3 nucleotide sequence: TGTGCCAGCAGTGAGACAGGCCGAGGCACCATATATTTT.

V gene TRBV6-2 or TRBV6-3 combines with J gene TRBJ1-5, with D possibly TRBD1 on 6 matching bases. Germline CDR1 and CDR2: MNHEY and SVGEGT. V gave up 2 bases and J gave up 7 bases, with 18 bases separating them. The CDR3 loop spans 16 amino acids. Written as DNA, the CDR3 is TGTGCCAGCAGTTACGCCAGGGCCAGGGGTGGACAGCCCCAGCATTTT. Residues: CASSYARARGGQPQHF.

The table lists this clone with a count of one. The gene calls are TRBV15 and TRBJ2-6, with D possibly matching TRBD1 (5 bases). The CDR3 spans 20 residues. V gave up 3 bases and J gave up 0 bases, with 21 bases separating them. The V gene's germline CDR1 is LNHNV and CDR2 YYDKDF (reference sequence). CDR3: CATSSPGLETASSGANVLTF. In nucleotides, the CDR3 is TGTGCCACCAGCAGCCCTGGTTTGGAGACAGCGAGCTCTGGGGCCAACGTCCTGACTTTC.

This clone was seen once. The rearrangement links TRBV18 to TRBJ1-1; no firm D call. This CDR3 is built from 14 residues. Germline V gene sequence: CDR1 KGHSH, CDR2 LQKENI. The V gene lost 6 bases and the J gene lost 0 bases, with 11 bases spanning the gap. This CDR3 is CASSQDLLNTEAFF. The CDR3 coding sequence is TGTGCCAGCTCTCAGGACCTATTGAACACTGAAGCTTTCTTT.

The rearrangement joins TRBV2 to TRBJ2-2; 15 bases are a match to TRBD2. Germline CDR1 is SNHLY and CDR2 is FYNNEI. This CDR3 has 18 amino acids. The V gene end was trimmed by 2 bases and the J gene end by 5 bases; junction bases not matched to a gene: 6. The CDR3 sequence is CASSERGTSGRKTGELFF. CDR3 nucleotide sequence: TGTGCCAGCAGTGAAAGGGGGACTAGCGGGAGGAAAACCGGGGAGCTGTTTTTT.

This chain uses TRBV24-1 with TRBJ1-2; no definite D call. V was shortened by 10 bases and J by 2 bases, with 10 bases between the two germline ends. There are 12 residues in the CDR3. Germline values: CDR1 KGHDR, CDR2 SFDVKD. The CDR3 DNA reads TGTGCCACAGAAGACCAGAACTATGGCTACACCTTC. This encodes CATEDQNYGYTF.

This chain joins TRBV4-1 and TRBJ1-1; D ambiguous. V lost 3 bases to trimming and J lost 0 bases, with 14 bases between them. The CDR3 totals 16 residues. CDR1 is MGHRA and CDR2 is YSYEKL in the germline V gene. CDR3 region: CASSQRSDGVNTEAFF. The CDR3, as DNA: TGCGCCAGCAGCCAGCGGAGTGACGGGGTGAACACTGAAGCTTTCTTT.

This clone was detected only once. This chain joins TRBV18 and TRBJ1-2, with 7 bases that match TRBD1. With 3 bases clipped from V and 4 bases from J, the junction kept 14 bases outside the gene matches. The germline V gene has CDR1 KGHSH and CDR2 LQKENI. The CDR3 runs 17 residues. CDR3 DNA: TGTGCCAGCTCACCGATACTAACAGGGGAAGGGGTCTATGGCTACACCTTC. Protein: CASSPILTGEGVYGYTF.

For the CDR3, the DNA is TGTGCCAGCAGCTTAACAGGTGACGACTATGGCTACACCTTC. This gives the protein CASSLTGDDYGYTF. This chain joins TRBV7-2 and TRBJ1-2; TRBD1 is a possible D gene (5 bases). The CDR3 consists of 14 residues. Trimming took 2 bases from V and 3 from J, leaving 10 bases between them. The V gene's germline CDR1 is SGHTA and CDR2 FQGNSA.